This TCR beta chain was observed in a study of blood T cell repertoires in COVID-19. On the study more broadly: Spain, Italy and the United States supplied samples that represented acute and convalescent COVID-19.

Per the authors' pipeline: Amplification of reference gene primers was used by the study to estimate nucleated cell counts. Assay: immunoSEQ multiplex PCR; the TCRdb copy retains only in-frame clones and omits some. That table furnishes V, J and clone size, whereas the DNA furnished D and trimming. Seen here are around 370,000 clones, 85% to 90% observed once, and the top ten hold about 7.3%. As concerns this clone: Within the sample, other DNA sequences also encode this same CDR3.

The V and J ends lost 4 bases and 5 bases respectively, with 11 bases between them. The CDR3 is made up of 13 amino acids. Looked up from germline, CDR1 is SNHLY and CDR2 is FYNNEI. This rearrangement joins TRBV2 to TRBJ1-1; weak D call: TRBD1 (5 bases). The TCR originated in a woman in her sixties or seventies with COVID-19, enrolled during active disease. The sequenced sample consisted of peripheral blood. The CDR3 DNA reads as TGTGCCAGCAGTGGGCAGGGAGGGACTGAAGCTTTCTTT. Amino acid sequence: CASSGQGGTEAFF.